This T cell receptor beta chain was documented in a study of human T cells and chemical hapten exposure. In germline, CDR1 is MGHDK, CDR2 SYGVNS. Trimming took off 1 base at V and 3 bases at J, with 7 bases between the two ends. The CDR3 has 14 residues. The time point is: pre-sensitization, week 0. Treatment specified: therapeutic diphenylcyclopropenone sensitization with weekly scalp DPC. TCRdb itself ran the RACE reads through MiXCR, one entry per CDR3 protein. The profile shows 150,000 to 200,000 distinct CDR3 sequences, 25% to 30% of them singletons. This clonotype occurred a few times. The V and J genes are TRBV25-1 and TRBJ1-5; D possibly corresponds to TRBD1 (5 bases). The sequencing used whole blood, collected in connection with sensitization to the hapten diphenylcyclopropenone (DPC). The clonotype comes from a woman in her twenties or thirties with alopecia areata. Some clones in this sample may be carry-over from other donors' samples. CDR3 DNA: TGTGCCAGCAGTGAATGGGGCACCAATCAGCCCCAGCATTTT. It is translated as CASSEWGTNQPQHF.